This TCR beta chain came from a study of cytomegalovirus exposure and HLA in healthy donors. Study-wide points: The study had only CMV serostatus as immune exposure information. Previously analyzed data showed that most TCR beta V segments were productive at a frequency of about 87% or about 30%.

Donors consisted of healthy bone marrow donors. Donors were ostensibly healthy at sampling, although undocumented immune exposures were probable. In regard to this clone: Its cognate antigen is unknown.

The PCR contained 60 Vbeta and 13 Jbeta primers. The data were produced by immunoSEQ multiplex PCR, yet TCRdb's version contains in-frame clones alone and is incomplete. This repertoire comprises 65,000 to 95,000 clones; its ten largest clones make up around 7.5%. The germline gives CDR1 KGHSH, CDR2 LQKENI. This CDR3 comprises 15 residues. Trimming at V came to 3 bases and at J to 4 bases, leaving 5 bases not matched to a gene. The sample was PBMCs. The source of this sequence is a female donor in good health and CMV-seropositive. This rearrangement joins TRBV18 to TRBJ2-3; 9 nucleotides match TRBD1. This CDR3 is CASSPFTGGADTQYF. Written as DNA, the CDR3 is TGTGCCAGCTCACCTTTCACAGGGGGCGCAGATACGCAGTATTTT.